What follows are 12 T cell receptor beta chains derived from one specimen sequenced in a study of control samples from healthy donors and cancer patients. Sequenced by immunoSEQ multiplex PCR; TCRdb stores in-frame clones only, minus some. The sample contains 130,000 or so clones, about nine tenths of which appear only once. Sequencing used PBMCs. All receptors derive from a man in his fifties or sixties with head and neck cancer.

The DNA for the CDR3 is TGTGCCAGCAGCTTGGGCAGGGGGCAGGCTGGGGCCAACGTCCTGACTTTC. Translation gives CASSLGRGQAGANVLTF. The chain combines TRBV7-9 with TRBJ2-6; 8 bases fit TRBD1. The CDR3 is 17 amino acids. Germline V gene lookup returns CDR1 SEHNR and CDR2 FQNEAQ (reference sequence). Trimming at V came to 3 bases and at J to 2 bases, leaving 6 bases not matched to a gene.

The chain links TRBV11-3 to TRBJ2-1, with 10 bases identical to TRBD2. Germline V CDR1 and CDR2: SGHNT, YENEEA. V lost 1 base and J lost 4; bases outside the gene matches: 1. The length of the CDR3 is 15 residues. Written as DNA, the CDR3 is TGTGCCAGCAGCTTAGGACTAGCGGGTTACAATGAGCAGTTCTTC. It specifies CASSLGLAGYNEQFF.

This clone was seen only a few times. This chain links TRBV7-9 with TRBJ2-7; unclear D gene. Germline V gene sequence: CDR1 SEHNR, CDR2 FQNEAQ (reference sequence). The CDR3 runs to 14 residues. Trimming cost V 2 bases and J 5 bases, with 13 bases left between them. CDR3: CASSLLDAPNEQYF. In DNA, the CDR3 is TGTGCCAGCAGCTTACTGGACGCCCCCAACGAGCAGTACTTC.

V is TRBV7-9 and J is TRBJ2-7, with no clear D. CDR1 SEHNR and CDR2 FQNEAQ come from the germline V gene (reference sequence). The CDR3 runs 12 residues. Trimming took 5 bases from V and 3 from J, leaving 8 bases between them. The CDR3 coding sequence is TGTGCCAGCAGCGCGGAGAACTACGAGCAGTACTTC. Its protein is CASSAENYEQYF.

The gene calls are TRBV5-1 and TRBJ2-1, with 9 bases aligning to TRBD2. CDR1 is SGHRS and CDR2 is YFSETQ in the germline V gene. Trimming took 1 base from V and 6 from J; bases not matched to a gene: 5. CDR3 length: 15 residues. The CDR3 sequence: CASSLRLAGFNEQFF. The CDR3 DNA sequence: TGCGCCAGCAGCTTGAGGCTAGCGGGGTTCAATGAGCAGTTCTTC. The full variable domain, rest sourced from reference TRBV5-1 and TRBJ2-1, is KAGVTQTPRYLIKTRGQQVTLSCSPISGHRSVSWYQQTPGQGLQFLFEYFSETQRNKGNFPGRFSGRQFSNSRSEMNVSTLELGDSALYLCASSLRLAGFNEQFFGPGTRLTVL.

This clone was recorded only once. The V call is TRBV19, the J call TRBJ1-5; tentative D call: TRBD1 (5 bases). Germline V gives CDR1 LNHDA, CDR2 SQIVND (reference sequence). Trimming removed 1 base from V and 6 bases from J, with 16 bases in between. CDR3 length: 16 residues. This CDR3 reads CASSIGVSGYGQPQHF. In DNA, the CDR3 is TGTGCCAGTAGTATAGGGGTGTCAGGGTATGGTCAGCCCCAGCATTTT.

The CDR3 DNA is TGTGCCAGCATGCCGGACTTTAACTATGGCTACACCTTC. Residues: CASMPDFNYGYTF. The rearrangement uses TRBV6-5 and TRBJ1-2; D not resolved. Trimming took 7 bases from V and 1 from J, leaving 10 bases between them. Germline V lookup: CDR1 MNHEY, CDR2 SVGAGI. This CDR3 is 13 amino acids long.

This clone was seen just once. The chain has TRBV7-9 and TRBJ2-7; D not certain. The CDR3 contains 11 residues. Germline V gene sequence: CDR1 SEHNR, CDR2 FQNEAQ (reference sequence). Deletions cut 8 bases from V and 5 bases from J, with 10 bases between. This CDR3 is CASGRVDEQYF. The CDR3 DNA follows: TGTGCCAGCGGACGGGTCGACGAGCAGTACTTC.

Here the CDR3 DNA reads TGTGCCAGCAGCTTGGAAAGGGGTAATTCACCCCTCCACTTT. It translates to CASSLERGNSPLHF. The V gene is TRBV5-4, the J gene TRBJ1-6; D is possibly TRBD1 (5 bases). The ends were cut back, 0 bases at V and 6 bases at J, with 7 bases in the middle. The CDR3 loop spans 14 amino acids. CDR1 and CDR2 (germline): SGHNT, YYREEE (reference sequence).

The chain recombines TRBV10-3 with TRBJ2-4; D is possibly TRBD1 (5 bases). Between the trimmed V and J ends, which lost 2 bases and 5 bases, there was a span of 7 bases. Germline values: CDR1 ENHRY, CDR2 SYGVKD. This CDR3 has 13 amino acids. The DNA of the CDR3 is TGTGCCATCAGTGAGAGGGGCCAAAACATTCAGTACTTC. The encoded protein is CAISERGQNIQYF.

The V gene is TRBV11-1, the J gene TRBJ1-2; D unclear. Germline assignment: CDR1 SGHAT and CDR2 FQDESV (reference sequence). The CDR3 length is 13 residues. With 8 bases removed from V and 5 bases from J, the gap between germline ends came to 15 bases. CDR3 loop: CASGVGQEYGYTF. The CDR3 DNA reads TGTGCCAGCGGGGTTGGGCAGGAATATGGCTACACCTTC.

This clone was found once. CDR3 coding DNA: TGTGCCAGCAGCGCGGGACTAGCGGGTTTGTATGAGCAGTTCTTC. Residues: CASSAGLAGLYEQFF. V usage is TRBV9 and J usage is TRBJ2-1; 12 nucleotides align to TRBD2. With V trimmed by 3 bases and J by 8 bases, 6 bases remained unmatched. This CDR3 contains 15 residues. CDR1 is SGDLS and CDR2 is YYNGEE in the germline V gene. Based on the CDR3 plus reference TRBV9 and TRBJ2-1, the full variable domain is DSGVTQTPKHLITATGQRVTLRCSPRSGDLSVYWYQQSLDQGLQFLIQYYNGEERAKGNILERFSAQQFPDLHSELNLSSLELGDSALYFCASSAGLAGLYEQFFGPGTRLTVL.